This entry concerns a single TCR beta chain. Its target is unknown. The sample is drawn from a study of T cell responses to AZD1222 COVID-19 vaccine. This CDR3 is 12 amino acids long. Germline values: CDR1 LNHDA, CDR2 SQIVND (reference sequence). Trimming cost V 3 bases and J 3 bases, with 5 bases left between them. Whole-study findings and limits: Spike-specific TCRs gained breadth and depth after people received two AZD1222 doses.

Assay used: immunoSEQ multiplex PCR; TCRdb lists only in-frame clones, some missing. The sample carries roughly 150,000 clones, approximately 88% recorded once. The sequence was collected from an adult in good health. The material was peripheral blood, obtained on day 0 of MenACWY control vaccination. The chain has TRBV19 and TRBJ1-1; no clear D gene. The CDR3 here is CASSMSDTEAFF. CDR3 DNA: TGTGCCAGTAGTATGTCGGACACTGAAGCTTTCTTT.